Detailed here is one T cell receptor (beta chain). This clone was counted only a few times. Its antigen specificity is not known. Per-nucleotide qualities are absent, and no much larger clonotype sits a single base away. Each donor gave one peripheral blood draw, averaging about 120 mL, which was collected into heparinised tubes. Naive, central memory, regulatory and stem cell-like memory CD4+ T cells were sorted on a BD FACSAria II using a panel including CD45RO, CCR7, CD25, CD127, CD95 and CD27. Purity was above 95% for every sorted population. Right away, PBMCs were isolated by Lymphoprep density gradient centrifugation and were stained directly, with no culture step. So that batch effects would be minimized, each experiment stained and sorted samples in pairs, pairing one healthy donor with one patient. This record belongs to a study of beta chain features in type 1 diabetes (dated by TCRdb to 2016 to 2019). For context, the study as a whole: Mean age, gender distribution, total cell number and subset yield did not differ between patients and healthy donors. Across all samples, 107,917,701 sorted cells were examined, and cell number per subset correlated strongly with RNA yield. In the study, TCRB repertoires of sorted circulating CD4+ T cell subsets from recently diagnosed type 1 diabetes patients were compared with those of matched healthy donors. Naive and central memory subsets were obtained from all 30 or so donors, but regulatory and stem cell-like memory subsets were isolated from only 8 patients and roughly eight healthy donors.

From the cysteine through the phenylalanine, the CDR3 covers 14 amino acids. This entry keeps only the CDR3 DNA: 42 bases, framed from base 1. The germline V end is reduced by 5 bases and the J end by 4 bases; junction bases left unmatched: 8. CDR1 ENHRY and CDR2 SYGVKD were looked up in the germline V gene. The entire isolated RNA was reverse transcribed using the High Capacity cDNA Reverse Transcription Kit, and thus expressed TCRB transcripts were sequenced. Deep immunoSEQ sequencing was applied to naive, central memory and regulatory T cell samples, giving an average of roughly 3.5 million total reads per sample. Sorted cells were lysed in RLT buffer and RNA was extracted with DNase-treated RNeasy Micro or Mini kits, depending on cell number. Each cell subset was processed separately to prevent cross-contamination, with patient and healthy donor samples processed together. Using the immunoSEQ multiplex PCR, TCRB sequences were amplified from cDNA into 87-bp fragments spanning the CDR3 region. Sequencing of the amplicons was performed on the Illumina HiSeq platform. The authors' pipeline ran thus. PCR bias was computationally corrected using synthetic template baselines, reads within Hamming distance 2 were collapsed, and singletons that could not be merged were discarded. By aligning reads against IMGT, V, D and J genes, CDR3 length, and insertions or deletions at six rearrangement sites were assigned. Within each subset, clonotype counts were normalized to sorted cell number, and only after that were true diversity and Gini coefficients computed with the tcR R package. The overlap coefficient, calculated on TCRB nucleotide sequences, was used to quantify repertoire sharing. Out-of-frame TCRB sequences from naive cells were analyzed to stand in for the pre-selection repertoire. Entries here come from immuneACCESS through TCRdb and include only in-frame sequences with V and J called. Some clones fail to appear in such tables; in the studies checked, an unresolved V gene covers under half of the shortfall, and the cause of the remainder is unknown. That table supplies the V and J calls and clone size; D and trimming were determined from the DNA. Present in this sample are 600,000 to 650,000 clones, less than 20% of which were seen just once. The top ten clones comprise more than 0.08% of the sample.

Study-wide conclusions, independent of this receptor: Type 1 diabetes patients showed a moderate but significant shortening of TCRB CDR3 length in all four CD4+ subsets. PCR may preferentially amplify shorter templates, but because patient and control samples were amplified and corrected together, any resulting skew would affect both groups equally. Naive, central memory and regulatory TCRB repertoires appeared to be more alike among patients than among healthy donors. Because cDNA was sequenced instead of genomic DNA, highly expressing activated cells could be over-represented, though the groups showed no difference in activation or CD3 levels. At VDJ recombination sites, patients with type 1 diabetes made fewer insertions and deleted more nucleotides, a pattern implying thymic rearrangement abnormalities. Because the HLA sub-analyses included only small numbers of individuals, any influence of HLA type on TCRB rearrangement was left unresolved.

The rearranged chain carries TRBV10-3 and TRBJ2-7, and 7 junction bases match TRBD2. The sequenced sample consisted of naive CD4+ T cells from blood. The cell subset or site tag for this specimen amounts to: true naive CD4+ T cells. This TCR was sampled from a young man in good health. The CDR3 reads as follows: CAISTGTTGYEQYF. The sequenced DNA: TGTGCCATCAGTACCGGGACTACGGGTTACGAGCAGTACTTC.